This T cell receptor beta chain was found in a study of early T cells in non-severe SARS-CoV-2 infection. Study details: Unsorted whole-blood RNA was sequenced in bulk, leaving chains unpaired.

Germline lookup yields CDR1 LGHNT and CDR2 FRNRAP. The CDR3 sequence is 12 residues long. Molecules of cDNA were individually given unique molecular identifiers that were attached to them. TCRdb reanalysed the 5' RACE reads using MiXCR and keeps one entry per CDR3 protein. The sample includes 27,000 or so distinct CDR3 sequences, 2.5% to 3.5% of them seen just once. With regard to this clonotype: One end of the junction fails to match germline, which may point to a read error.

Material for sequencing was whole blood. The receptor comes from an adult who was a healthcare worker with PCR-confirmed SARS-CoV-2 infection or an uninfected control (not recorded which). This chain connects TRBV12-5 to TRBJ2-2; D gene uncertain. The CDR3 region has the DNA TGTGCTAGTGGCTTGGACACCGGGGAGCTGTTTTTT. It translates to CASGLDTGELFF.